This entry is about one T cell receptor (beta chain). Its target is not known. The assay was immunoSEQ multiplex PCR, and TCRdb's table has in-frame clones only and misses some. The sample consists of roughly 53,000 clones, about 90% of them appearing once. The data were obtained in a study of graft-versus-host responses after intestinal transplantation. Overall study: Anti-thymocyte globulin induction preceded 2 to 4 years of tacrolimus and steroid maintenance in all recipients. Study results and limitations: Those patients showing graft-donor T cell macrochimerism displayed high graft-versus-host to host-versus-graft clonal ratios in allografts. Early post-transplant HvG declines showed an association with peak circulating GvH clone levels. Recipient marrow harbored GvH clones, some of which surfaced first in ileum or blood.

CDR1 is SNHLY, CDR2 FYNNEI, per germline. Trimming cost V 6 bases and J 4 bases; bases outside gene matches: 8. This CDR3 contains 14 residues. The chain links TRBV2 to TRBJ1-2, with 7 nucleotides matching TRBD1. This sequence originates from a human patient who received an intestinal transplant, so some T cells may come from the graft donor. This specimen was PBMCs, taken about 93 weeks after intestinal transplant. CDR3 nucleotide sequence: TGTGCCAGCAGAGCTCAGACAGGGTCCTATGGCTACACCTTC. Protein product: CASRAQTGSYGYTF.